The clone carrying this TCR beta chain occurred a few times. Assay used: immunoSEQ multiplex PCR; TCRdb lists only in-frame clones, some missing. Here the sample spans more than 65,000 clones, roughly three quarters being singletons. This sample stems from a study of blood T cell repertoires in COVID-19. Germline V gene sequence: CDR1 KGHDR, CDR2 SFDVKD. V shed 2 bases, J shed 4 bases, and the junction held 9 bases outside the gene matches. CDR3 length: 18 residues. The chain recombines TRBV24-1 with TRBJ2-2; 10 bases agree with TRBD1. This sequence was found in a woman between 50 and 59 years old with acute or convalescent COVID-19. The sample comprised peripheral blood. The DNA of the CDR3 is TGTGCCACCAGTGATTCGCTTGGGACAGGGGCTTTCACCGGGGAGCTGTTTTTT. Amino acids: CATSDSLGTGAFTGELFF.